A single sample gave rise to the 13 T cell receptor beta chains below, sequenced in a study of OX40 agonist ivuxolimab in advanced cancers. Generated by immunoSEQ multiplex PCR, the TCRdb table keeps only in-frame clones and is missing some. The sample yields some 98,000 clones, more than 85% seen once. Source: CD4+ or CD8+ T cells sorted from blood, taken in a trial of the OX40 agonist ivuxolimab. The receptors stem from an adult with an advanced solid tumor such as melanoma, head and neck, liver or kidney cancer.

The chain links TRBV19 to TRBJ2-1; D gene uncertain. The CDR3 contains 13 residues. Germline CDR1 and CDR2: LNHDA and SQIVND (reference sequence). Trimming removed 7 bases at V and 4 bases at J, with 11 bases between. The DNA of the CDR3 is TGTGCCAGTAAGAATCGTGGGTACAATGAGCAGTTCTTC. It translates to CASKNRGYNEQFF.

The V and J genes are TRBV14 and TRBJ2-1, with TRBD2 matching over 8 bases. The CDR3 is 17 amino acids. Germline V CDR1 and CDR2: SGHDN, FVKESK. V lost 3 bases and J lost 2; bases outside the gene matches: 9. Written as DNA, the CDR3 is TGTGCCAGCAGCCAGCCCCCCATGACTAGCGCCTACAATGAGCAGTTCTTC. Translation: CASSQPPMTSAYNEQFF.

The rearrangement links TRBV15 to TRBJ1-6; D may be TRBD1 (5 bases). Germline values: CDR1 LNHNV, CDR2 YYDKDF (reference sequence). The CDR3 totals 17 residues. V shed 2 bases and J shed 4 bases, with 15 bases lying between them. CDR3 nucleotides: TGTGCCACCAGCAGACCGACTACAGGTTTGTATAATTCACCCCTCCACTTT. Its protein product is CATSRPTTGLYNSPLHF.

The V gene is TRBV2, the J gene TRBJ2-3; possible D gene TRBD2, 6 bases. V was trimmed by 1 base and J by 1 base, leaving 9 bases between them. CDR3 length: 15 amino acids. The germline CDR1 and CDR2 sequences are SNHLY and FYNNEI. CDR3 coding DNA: TGTGCCAGCAGTGAAGGGACTACTCGCACAGATACGCAGTATTTT. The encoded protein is CASSEGTTRTDTQYF.

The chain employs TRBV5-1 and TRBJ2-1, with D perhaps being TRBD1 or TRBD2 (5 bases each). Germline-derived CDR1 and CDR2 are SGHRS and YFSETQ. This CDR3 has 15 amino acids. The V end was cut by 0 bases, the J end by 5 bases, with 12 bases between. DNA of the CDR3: TGCGCCAGCAGCTTGGTCGGGGCTGACCACAATGAGCAGTTCTTC. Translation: CASSLVGADHNEQFF.

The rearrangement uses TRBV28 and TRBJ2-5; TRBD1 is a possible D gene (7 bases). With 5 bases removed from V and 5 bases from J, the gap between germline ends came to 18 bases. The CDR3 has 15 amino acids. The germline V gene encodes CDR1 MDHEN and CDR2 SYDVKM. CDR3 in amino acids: CASSMTGTRGETQYF. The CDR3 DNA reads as TGTGCCAGCAGTATGACAGGGACTCGAGGGGAGACCCAGTACTTC. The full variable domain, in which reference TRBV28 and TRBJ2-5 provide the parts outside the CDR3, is DVKVTQSSRYLVKRTGEKVFLECVQDMDHENMFWYRQDPGLGLRLIYFSYDVKMKEKGDIPEGYSVSREKKERFSLILESASTNQTSMYLCASSMTGTRGETQYFGPGTRLLVL.

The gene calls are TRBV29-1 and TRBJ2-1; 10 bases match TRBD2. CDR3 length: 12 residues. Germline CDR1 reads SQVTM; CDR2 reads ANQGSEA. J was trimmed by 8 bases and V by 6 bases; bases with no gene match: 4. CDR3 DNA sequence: TGCAGCGTGAAACTAGCGGGGCATGAGCAGTTCTTC. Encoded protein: CSVKLAGHEQFF.

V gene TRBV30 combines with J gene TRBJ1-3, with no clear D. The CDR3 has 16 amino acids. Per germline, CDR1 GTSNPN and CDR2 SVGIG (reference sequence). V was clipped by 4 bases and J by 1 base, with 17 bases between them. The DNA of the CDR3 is TGTGCCTGGAATAGTGATAGGACTGGATCTGGAAACACCATATATTTT. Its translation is CAWNSDRTGSGNTIYF.

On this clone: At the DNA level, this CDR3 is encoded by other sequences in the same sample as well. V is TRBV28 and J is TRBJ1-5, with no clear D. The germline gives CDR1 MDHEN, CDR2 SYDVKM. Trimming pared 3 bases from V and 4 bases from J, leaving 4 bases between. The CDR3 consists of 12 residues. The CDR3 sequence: CASSLLNQPQHF. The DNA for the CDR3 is TGTGCCAGCAGTTTGTTGAATCAGCCCCAGCATTTT.

The CDR3 protein is CASSLELGWTSSDEQFF. The CDR3, as DNA: TGTGCCAGCAGCTTAGAATTAGGGTGGACTAGCAGCGATGAGCAGTTCTTC. V gene TRBV7-9 combines with J gene TRBJ2-1, with 8 bases that match TRBD2. This CDR3 has 17 residues. J gave up 8 bases and V 1 base, and 13 bases lay outside the gene matches. Germline CDR1 is SEHNR and CDR2 is FQNEAQ (reference sequence).

The CDR3 here is CASSLALVAGQETQYF. CDR3 in DNA: TGTGCCAGCAGCTTAGCCTTAGTAGCGGGTCAAGAGACCCAGTACTTC. The chain carries TRBV7-2 and TRBJ2-5, with 7 nucleotides matching TRBD2. The CDR3 covers 16 residues. The V gene's germline CDR1 is SGHTA and CDR2 FQGNSA. V shed 0 bases, J shed 2 bases, and the junction held 6 bases outside the gene matches.

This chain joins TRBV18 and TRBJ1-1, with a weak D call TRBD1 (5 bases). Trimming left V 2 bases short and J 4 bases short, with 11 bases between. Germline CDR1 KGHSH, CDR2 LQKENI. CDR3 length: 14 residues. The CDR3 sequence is CASSPWGEGTEAFF. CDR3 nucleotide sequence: TGTGCCAGCTCACCATGGGGGGAGGGCACTGAAGCTTTCTTT. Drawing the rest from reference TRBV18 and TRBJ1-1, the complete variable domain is NAGVMQNPRHLVRRRGQEARLRCSPMKGHSHVYWYRQLPEEGLKFMVYLQKENIIDESGMPKERFSAEFPKEGPSILRIQQVVRGDSAAYFCASSPWGEGTEAFFGQGTRLTVV.

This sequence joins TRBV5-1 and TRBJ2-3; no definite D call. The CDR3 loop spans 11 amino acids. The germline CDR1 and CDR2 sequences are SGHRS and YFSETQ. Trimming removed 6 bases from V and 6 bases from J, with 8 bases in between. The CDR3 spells CASKGIDTQYF. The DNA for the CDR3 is TGCGCCAGCAAGGGTATTGATACGCAGTATTTT.